One and the same sample provided the 19 T cell receptor beta chains below, sequenced in a study of blood T cell repertoires in COVID-19. Generated by immunoSEQ multiplex PCR, the TCRdb table keeps only in-frame clones and is missing some. This table has under 250,000 clones, under 90% appearing once. Material: PBMCs or T cells enriched from blood (not recorded which). The receptors here all came from a man aged 60 to 69 who had recovered from COVID-19.

This chain uses TRBV5-1 with TRBJ2-1, with a weak D call TRBD2 (5 bases). The germline V and J ends were trimmed by 0 bases and 4 bases, with 11 bases remaining between them. The CDR3 runs to 15 residues. Germline V gene data show CDR1 as SGHRS and CDR2 as YFSETQ. The CDR3 sequence: CASSLDPDYYNEQFF. CDR3 in DNA: TGCGCCAGCAGCTTGGATCCCGACTATTACAATGAGCAGTTCTTC.

J is TRBJ2-7 and V is TRBV11-3; possibly TRBD1 for D (5 bases). V was cut by 1 base and J by 0 bases, with 16 bases left in between. The CDR3 extends over 17 amino acids. CDR1 is SGHNT and CDR2 is YENEEA in the germline V gene. CDR3 sequence (DNA): TGTGCCAGCAGCTTAGCCTCCGGCAGGGCATTCTCCTACGAGCAGTACTTC. This encodes CASSLASGRAFSYEQYF.

Of note for this clone: This specimen includes other DNA sequences encoding the same CDR3. The chain's CDR3 is CASSLVRGYEQYF. Written as DNA, the CDR3 is TGCGCCAGCAGCTTGGTTCGGGGTTACGAGCAGTACTTC. This chain connects TRBV5-1 to TRBJ2-7; D perhaps matches TRBD2 (5 bases). The V and J ends lost 0 bases and 4 bases respectively, with 8 bases between them. The CDR3 extends over 13 amino acids. CDR1 is SGHRS, CDR2 YFSETQ, per germline.

This clone was found a few times. This rearrangement joins TRBV7-8 to TRBJ1-5, with D uncertain. V dropped 3 bases and J dropped 7 bases, with 7 bases sitting between them. The CDR3 length is 12 residues. The germline V gene has CDR1 SGHVS and CDR2 FQNEAQ. The CDR3 sequence is CASSLYLQPQHF. Here the CDR3 DNA reads TGTGCCAGCAGCTTGTATTTGCAGCCCCAGCATTTT.

J is TRBJ1-6 and V is TRBV5-8; 7 bases fit TRBD1. This CDR3 spans 14 amino acids. V was pared by 3 bases and J by 8 bases, with 5 bases of the junction left unmatched. Germline V gene sequence: CDR1 SGHTS, CDR2 YDEGEE. The CDR3 DNA follows: TGTGCCAGCAGCTCGGGACAGTTGGATTCACCCCTCCACTTT. It specifies CASSSGQLDSPLHF.

This chain links TRBV6-5 with TRBJ1-2; weak D call: TRBD1 (5 bases). Germline assignment: CDR1 MNHEY and CDR2 SVGAGI. Trimming shortened V by 6 bases and J by 4 bases, and 15 bases separated the two germline ends. There are 14 residues in the CDR3. CDR3 sequence: CASRSPGTLYGYTF. In DNA, the CDR3 is TGTGCCAGCAGATCCCCCGGGACTCTCTATGGCTACACCTTC.

The J gene is TRBJ2-5, the V gene TRBV19, with TRBD1 matching 7 bases. This CDR3 spans 14 amino acids. Per the germline V gene, CDR1 is LNHDA and CDR2 is SQIVND (reference sequence). The trim removed 6 bases at V and 2 bases at J, leaving 6 bases unmatched. The chain's CDR3 is CASRLRDSQETQYF. CDR3 nucleotides: TGTGCCAGTAGACTCCGGGACAGTCAAGAGACCCAGTACTTC.

V is TRBV5-1 and J is TRBJ2-1; the D gene is possibly TRBD2 (6 bases). The CDR3 is 15 residues long. The V end was cut by 2 bases, the J end by 8 bases, with 17 bases between. Germline loops: CDR1 SGHRS, CDR2 YFSETQ. CDR3 region: CASSFLAGTRDEQFF. The CDR3 bases are TGCGCCAGCAGCTTTTTGGCAGGGACTCGCGATGAGCAGTTCTTC.

The chain has TRBV24-1 and TRBJ1-5, with TRBD1 matching 8 bases. The germline V gene encodes CDR1 KGHDR and CDR2 SFDVKD. The CDR3 loop spans 15 amino acids. The J segment lost 7 bases and the V segment lost 3 bases, leaving 7 bases of the junction unmatched. CDR3 in DNA: TGTGCCACCAGTGATCTCGGACAGGGTTGGCAGCCCCAGCATTTT. It translates to CATSDLGQGWQPQHF.

This rearrangement joins TRBV14 to TRBJ2-1; possibly TRBD1 for D (6 bases). The V end lost 1 base, the J end lost 7 bases, and 11 bases lay between the germline ends. The CDR3 runs 14 residues. Per germline, CDR1 SGHDN and CDR2 FVKESK. The CDR3 sequence: CASSQANRANEQFF. The CDR3 DNA follows: TGTGCCAGCAGCCAAGCGAACAGGGCGAATGAGCAGTTCTTC. The whole variable domain, remainder taken from reference TRBV14 and TRBJ2-1, is EAGVTQFPSHSVIEKGQTVTLRCDPISGHDNLYWYRRVMGKEIKFLLHFVKESKQDESGMPNNRFLAERTGGTYSTLKVQPAELEDSGVYFCASSQANRANEQFFGPGTRLTVL.

The rearrangement joins TRBV4-2 to TRBJ2-3; tentatively, D is TRBD1 (5 bases). Trimming shortened V by 4 bases and J by 0 bases, and 8 bases separated the two germline ends. This CDR3 region has 14 residues. Germline CDR1 is LGHNA and CDR2 is YNFKEQ. The CDR3 is CASSLDSSTDTQYF. As DNA, the CDR3 is TGTGCCAGCAGCCTCGACAGTAGCACAGATACGCAGTATTTT.

The chain uses TRBV19 and TRBJ2-3; 8 positions agree with TRBD1. The germline V gene encodes CDR1 LNHDA and CDR2 SQIVND (reference sequence). This CDR3 is built from 16 residues. V lost 5 bases to trimming and J lost 2 bases; unmatched junction nucleotides: 9. DNA for the CDR3: TGTGCCAGTAGTTCCGGCTGGGACAGGTTCACAGATACGCAGTATTTT. Translated, it gives CASSSGWDRFTDTQYF.

This clone was recorded only once. The chain carries TRBV12-3 or TRBV12-4 and TRBJ2-1, with D possibly matching TRBD2 (5 bases). The CDR3 has 13 residues. Trimming removed 1 base at V and 5 bases at J, with 6 bases between. CDR3 residues: CASSLDGDNEQFF. The CDR3 nucleotides read TGTGCCAGCAGTTTAGACGGGGACAATGAGCAGTTCTTC.

This clone was detected only a few times. J is TRBJ2-3 and V is TRBV19, with 8 bases that match TRBD2. The CDR3 is 15 residues long. Trimming cost V 6 bases and J 3 bases; bases outside gene matches: 8. Looked up from germline, CDR1 is LNHDA and CDR2 is SQIVND (reference sequence). This chain's CDR3 is CASRAGTSRTDTQYF. The CDR3 bases are TGTGCCAGTAGGGCCGGGACTAGTAGGACAGATACGCAGTATTTT.

The chain couples TRBV5-4 to TRBJ2-3, with D maybe TRBD2 (6 bases). Germline-derived CDR1 and CDR2 are SGHNT and YYREEE (reference sequence). The CDR3 loop spans 14 amino acids. The V end lost 4 bases, the J end lost 4 bases, and 13 bases lay between the germline ends. This CDR3 reads CASSLGTLPDTQYF. The CDR3 DNA follows: TGTGCCAGCAGCCTAGGGACTCTCCCAGATACGCAGTATTTT.

Details on this clone: The sample holds other DNA sequences that translate to the same CDR3. The chain joins TRBV5-1 to TRBJ1-5; D is perhaps TRBD1 (6 bases). The V and J ends lost 4 bases and 0 bases respectively, with 11 bases between them. Per the germline V gene, CDR1 is SGHRS and CDR2 is YFSETQ. The CDR3 is 15 amino acids. The CDR3 here is CASSLGTNSNQPQHF. CDR3 in DNA: TGCGCCAGCAGCCTGGGGACAAATAGCAATCAGCCCCAGCATTTT.

The chain employs TRBV2 and TRBJ2-7; 7 bases are shared with TRBD2. CDR1 is SNHLY, CDR2 FYNNEI, per germline. V dropped 3 bases and J dropped 10; count of bases not matched to a gene: 9. This CDR3 comprises 13 residues. Here the CDR3 DNA reads TGTGCCAGCAGTGAGGTCCAGGGAGGGCAACAGTACTTC. This encodes CASSEVQGGQQYF.

V and J are TRBV9 and TRBJ1-1, with TRBD1 matching 9 bases. CDR3 length equals 18 residues. Germline trimming cut 2 bases from V and 0 bases from J; bases unmatched to any gene: 11. The germline CDR1 and CDR2 sequences are SGDLS and YYNGEE. This CDR3 is CASSVSWDRVDVNTEAFF. Here the CDR3 DNA reads TGTGCCAGCAGCGTGAGCTGGGACAGGGTAGATGTGAACACTGAAGCTTTCTTT.

V gene TRBV7-2 combines with J gene TRBJ1-1; D perhaps matches TRBD1 (6 bases). Deletions cut 2 bases from V and 5 bases from J, with 12 bases between. CDR1 is SGHTA, CDR2 FQGNSA, per germline. This CDR3 is 14 amino acids long. Here the CDR3 DNA reads TGTGCCAGCAGCTTAAAGGGGGATGGTACTGAAGCTTTCTTT. It translates to CASSLKGDGTEAFF.